The rows below give T cell receptor beta chains drawn from one sample of a study of T-cell memory formation after mild COVID-19. Via MiXCR, TCRdb re-called the 5' RACE reads, giving one row per CDR3 protein. The sample includes about 190,000 distinct CDR3 sequences, about 11% of them seen just once. What was sequenced was PBMCs or a T cell subset sorted from them (not recorded which). Receptor source: a man between 18 and 29 years old who had mild COVID-19 (a few samples of this study predate the infection). Cell type and time point are not known. CDR3s include the opening cysteine and the closing phenylalanine or tryptophan. The order of the fields is CDR3 protein, CDR3 DNA, D gene, V gene, clone size, J gene. The D gene is left open where the match is weak. Clone size, where shown, is once, few, many, or a class for clones that have expanded.

CDR3aa: CSVAPRPGGTDTQYF
CDR3nt: TGCAGCGTGGCCCCGAGGCCAGGGGGCACAGATACGCAGTATTTT
d_gene: NA
v_gene: TRBV29-1
abundance: NA
j_gene: TRBJ2-3

CDR3aa: CASSINQETQYF
CDR3nt: TGCGCCAGCAGCATCAACCAAGAGACCCAGTACTTC
d_gene: NA
v_gene: TRBV5-1
abundance: many
j_gene: TRBJ2-5

CDR3aa: CASSQGRLAGARTDTQYF
CDR3nt: TGCGCCAGCAGCCAGGGGCGACTAGCGGGGGCCCGCACAGATACGCAGTATTTT
d_gene: TRBD2
v_gene: TRBV4-3
abundance: NA
j_gene: TRBJ2-3

CDR3aa: CASSPGQLMNTEAFF
CDR3nt: TGCGCCAGCAGCCCCGGACAGCTCATGAACACTGAAGCTTTCTTT
d_gene: NA
v_gene: TRBV5-1
abundance: NA
j_gene: TRBJ1-1

CDR3aa: CASSRFFPLRTVYSNQPQHF
CDR3nt: TGTGCCAGCAGCCGCTTCTTTCCACTTCGGACAGTTTATAGCAATCAGCCCCAGCATTTT
d_gene: NA
v_gene: TRBV6-2/TRBV6-3
abundance: few
j_gene: TRBJ1-5

CDR3aa: CASSPSWTGGNDEQFF
CDR3nt: TGTGCCAGCAGTCCGTCCTGGACAGGGGGAAATGATGAGCAGTTCTTC
d_gene: TRBD1
v_gene: TRBV6-6
abundance: few
j_gene: TRBJ2-1

CDR3aa: CASSFLPVANTGELFF
CDR3nt: TGTGCCAGCAGCTTCCTTCCTGTCGCGAACACCGGGGAGCTGTTTTTT
d_gene: NA
v_gene: TRBV7-3
abundance: few
j_gene: TRBJ2-2

CDR3aa: CASSDGVGDTQYF
CDR3nt: TGTGCCAGCAGTGACGGGGTGGGTGATACGCAGTATTTT
d_gene: NA
v_gene: TRBV6-6
abundance: NA
j_gene: TRBJ2-3

CDR3aa: CASKVDRGAHSGANVLTF
CDR3nt: TGTGCCAGCAAAGTCGACAGGGGCGCCCATTCTGGGGCCAACGTCCTGACTTTC
d_gene: NA
v_gene: TRBV21-1
abundance: few
j_gene: TRBJ2-6

CDR3aa: CSAVARARSSYNEQFF
CDR3nt: TGCAGTGCCGTCGCCCGGGCCAGAAGCTCCTACAATGAGCAGTTCTTC
d_gene: NA
v_gene: TRBV20-1
abundance: NA
j_gene: TRBJ2-1

CDR3aa: CASSQLGQVDQFF
CDR3nt: TGTGCCAGCAGCCAACTTGGACAGGTAGACCAGTTCTTC
d_gene: TRBD1
v_gene: TRBV4-2
abundance: NA
j_gene: TRBJ2-1

CDR3aa: CASSSTFQETQYF
CDR3nt: TGTGCCAGCAGCTCGACCTTCCAAGAGACCCAGTACTTC
d_gene: NA
v_gene: TRBV5-6
abundance: NA
j_gene: TRBJ2-5

CDR3aa: CASDPPRGGSYEQYF
CDR3nt: TGTGCCAGCGATCCACCGCGGGGCGGCTCCTACGAGCAGTACTTC
d_gene: NA
v_gene: TRBV7-9
abundance: NA
j_gene: TRBJ2-7

CDR3aa: CASSPTKGTQYF
CDR3nt: TGTGCCAGCTCACCAACGAAGGGGACCCAGTACTTC
d_gene: NA
v_gene: TRBV18
abundance: few
j_gene: TRBJ2-5

CDR3aa: CASSRKIPATMNTEAFF
CDR3nt: TGCGCCAGCAGCCGCAAAATACCAGCCACAATGAACACTGAAGCTTTCTTT
d_gene: NA
v_gene: TRBV5-1
abundance: few
j_gene: TRBJ1-1

CDR3aa: CASSSGGRDIQYF
CDR3nt: TGCGCCAGCAGCTCGGGAGGGAGGGACATTCAGTACTTC
d_gene: TRBD2
v_gene: TRBV5-1
abundance: few
j_gene: TRBJ2-4

CDR3aa: CASSDSTSNQPQHF
CDR3nt: TGCGCCAGCAGCGACAGTACGAGCAATCAGCCCCAGCATTTT
d_gene: NA
v_gene: TRBV5-1
abundance: NA
j_gene: TRBJ1-5

CDR3aa: CASSSGRGAQYF
CDR3nt: TGTGCCAGCAGCTCCGGGAGGGGGGCCCAGTACTTC
d_gene: TRBD2
v_gene: TRBV5-6
abundance: few
j_gene: TRBJ2-5

CDR3aa: CAARRAGSYEQYF
CDR3nt: TGTGCCGCAAGGAGGGCAGGGTCCTACGAGCAGTACTTC
d_gene: NA
v_gene: TRBV3-1
abundance: few
j_gene: TRBJ2-7

CDR3aa: CASSRTGTQGETQYF
CDR3nt: TGTGCCAGCAGTCGAACCGGGACCCAAGGAGAGACCCAGTACTTC
d_gene: NA
v_gene: TRBV12-3/TRBV12-4
abundance: many
j_gene: TRBJ2-5

CDR3aa: CASSVNRVLGTEAFF
CDR3nt: TGTGCCAGCAGCGTGAACAGGGTATTAGGCACTGAAGCTTTCTTT
d_gene: NA
v_gene: TRBV7-2
abundance: NA
j_gene: TRBJ1-1

CDR3aa: CASSLEVLSTDTQYF
CDR3nt: TGTGCCAGCAGTTTAGAGGTTCTGAGCACAGATACGCAGTATTTT
d_gene: NA
v_gene: TRBV12-3/TRBV12-4
abundance: many
j_gene: TRBJ2-3

CDR3aa: CASSQSREGTQYF
CDR3nt: TGCGCCAGCAGCCAATCGCGAGAGGGAACGCAGTATTTT
d_gene: NA
v_gene: TRBV4-3
abundance: few
j_gene: TRBJ2-3

CDR3aa: CSARAQGLMNTEAFF
CDR3nt: TGCAGTGCTAGAGCCCAGGGGCTCATGAACACTGAAGCTTTCTTT
d_gene: NA
v_gene: TRBV20-1
abundance: few
j_gene: TRBJ1-1

CDR3aa: CSATSGIYGYTF
CDR3nt: TGCAGTGCTACCTCCGGGATCTATGGCTACACCTTC
d_gene: NA
v_gene: TRBV20-1
abundance: NA
j_gene: TRBJ1-2

CDR3aa: CASTTGGRGTEAFF
CDR3nt: TGTGCCAGCACGACCGGGGGCAGGGGCACTGAAGCTTTCTTT
d_gene: NA
v_gene: TRBV2
abundance: NA
j_gene: TRBJ1-1

CDR3aa: CASSFLGIGGELFF
CDR3nt: TGTGCCAGCAGTTTCCTGGGAATTGGGGGGGAGCTGTTTTTT
d_gene: NA
v_gene: TRBV27
abundance: few
j_gene: TRBJ2-2

CDR3aa: CSVSDSYNEQFF
CDR3nt: TGCAGCGTTTCGGACTCTTACAATGAGCAGTTCTTC
d_gene: NA
v_gene: TRBV29-1
abundance: NA
j_gene: TRBJ2-1

CDR3aa: CASRTRHLNTEAFF
CDR3nt: TGTGCCAGCAGGACCCGACACTTGAACACTGAAGCTTTCTTT
d_gene: NA
v_gene: TRBV2
abundance: few
j_gene: TRBJ1-1

CDR3aa: CASSPQRLAKNIQYF
CDR3nt: TGTGCCAGCTCACCCCAGAGGTTAGCCAAAAACATTCAGTACTTC
d_gene: NA
v_gene: TRBV18
abundance: NA
j_gene: TRBJ2-4

CDR3aa: CASSVDEGNFSPLHF
CDR3nt: TGTGCCAGCAGCGTAGACGAAGGGAATTTTTCACCCCTCCACTTT
d_gene: NA
v_gene: TRBV9
abundance: few
j_gene: TRBJ1-6

CDR3aa: CASRAEIWGSTDTQYF
CDR3nt: TGTGCCAGCAGAGCCGAGATTTGGGGGAGCACAGATACGCAGTATTTT
d_gene: NA
v_gene: TRBV6-6
abundance: few
j_gene: TRBJ2-3

CDR3aa: CASCAFPLAGSYNEQFF
CDR3nt: TGTGCCAGCTGTGCCTTCCCCCTAGCTGGGTCCTACAATGAGCAGTTCTTC
d_gene: NA
v_gene: TRBV7-9
abundance: few
j_gene: TRBJ2-1

CDR3aa: CASSSVMGGYTF
CDR3nt: TGTGCCAGCAGCTCCGTTATGGGAGGCTACACCTTC
d_gene: NA
v_gene: TRBV5-6
abundance: NA
j_gene: TRBJ1-2

CDR3aa: CSASRQAHGYTF
CDR3nt: TGCAGTGCTAGTCGGCAGGCGCACGGCTACACCTTC
d_gene: NA
v_gene: TRBV20-1
abundance: NA
j_gene: TRBJ1-2

CDR3aa: CASQGALTGELFF
CDR3nt: TGTGCCAGCCAGGGGGCGCTGACCGGGGAGCTGTTTTTT
d_gene: TRBD1
v_gene: TRBV28
abundance: NA
j_gene: TRBJ2-2

CDR3aa: CASSLMGDTIYF
CDR3nt: TGTGCCAGCAGCTTGATGGGAGACACCATATATTTT
d_gene: NA
v_gene: TRBV7-2
abundance: few
j_gene: TRBJ1-3

CDR3aa: CASSVAFGASYNEQFF
CDR3nt: TGTGCCAGCAGCGTAGCTTTCGGCGCCTCCTACAATGAGCAGTTCTTC
d_gene: NA
v_gene: TRBV9
abundance: few
j_gene: TRBJ2-1

CDR3aa: CASSLGQGGGTDTQYF
CDR3nt: TGTGCCAGCAGCTTAGGGCAGGGCGGGGGCACAGATACGCAGTATTTT
d_gene: NA
v_gene: TRBV7-2
abundance: many
j_gene: TRBJ2-3

CDR3aa: CASSGRRDSGTGELFF
CDR3nt: TGCGCCAGCAGCGGCCGCCGGGACAGCGGGACAGGGGAGCTGTTTTTT
d_gene: NA
v_gene: TRBV10-1
abundance: few
j_gene: TRBJ2-2

CDR3aa: CASSLYRRSYEQYF
CDR3nt: TGTGCCAGCAGTCTATACCGACGGTCCTACGAGCAGTACTTC
d_gene: NA
v_gene: TRBV6-2/TRBV6-3
abundance: few
j_gene: TRBJ2-7

CDR3aa: CSASGGGGLETQYF
CDR3nt: TGCAGTGCTAGTGGCGGGGGGGGCCTCGAGACCCAGTACTTC
d_gene: TRBD2
v_gene: TRBV20-1
abundance: NA
j_gene: TRBJ2-5

CDR3aa: CASSRTGTEGYTF
CDR3nt: TGTGCCAGCAGCAGGACAGGGACTGAAGGCTACACCTTC
d_gene: TRBD1
v_gene: TRBV5-4
abundance: NA
j_gene: TRBJ1-2

CDR3aa: CASSDIEATNEKLFF
CDR3nt: TGTGCCAGCAGTGATATAGAAGCAACTAATGAAAAACTGTTTTTT
d_gene: NA
v_gene: TRBV25-1
abundance: few
j_gene: TRBJ1-4

CDR3aa: CAISQGIEQFF
CDR3nt: TGTGCCATCAGTCAAGGAATAGAGCAGTTCTTC
d_gene: NA
v_gene: TRBV10-3
abundance: NA
j_gene: TRBJ2-1

CDR3aa: CASSNNRAGYGYTF
CDR3nt: TGTGCCAGCAGCAACAACAGGGCTGGCTATGGCTACACCTTC
d_gene: NA
v_gene: TRBV7-8
abundance: NA
j_gene: TRBJ1-2

CDR3aa: CSALGLAGRSSYNEQFF
CDR3nt: TGCAGTGCTCTCGGACTAGCGGGGAGAAGCTCCTACAATGAGCAGTTCTTC
d_gene: TRBD2
v_gene: TRBV20-1
abundance: NA
j_gene: TRBJ2-1

CDR3aa: CASSFRDRGPQTQYF
CDR3nt: TGCGCCAGCAGCTTCCGGGACAGGGGGCCGCAGACCCAGTACTTC
d_gene: TRBD1
v_gene: TRBV5-1
abundance: NA
j_gene: TRBJ2-5

CDR3aa: CASSLWLGDEQFF
CDR3nt: TGTGCCAGCAGCTTGTGGTTAGGGGATGAGCAGTTCTTC
d_gene: NA
v_gene: TRBV5-8
abundance: NA
j_gene: TRBJ2-1

CDR3aa: CASSHGVGQGAMGYGYTF
CDR3nt: TGTGCCAGCAGTCACGGTGTCGGACAGGGGGCGATGGGCTATGGCTACACCTTC
d_gene: TRBD1
v_gene: TRBV12-3/TRBV12-4
abundance: NA
j_gene: TRBJ1-2

CDR3aa: CATQNTPDRQETQYF
CDR3nt: TGCGCCACCCAAAATACCCCGGACAGGCAAGAGACCCAGTACTTC
d_gene: TRBD1
v_gene: TRBV23-1
abundance: few
j_gene: TRBJ2-5

CDR3aa: CASRYTQYF
CDR3nt: TGTGCCAGCCGATATACGCAGTATTTT
d_gene: NA
v_gene: TRBV21-1
abundance: NA
j_gene: TRBJ2-3

CDR3aa: CAISVTGVDRYEQYF
CDR3nt: TGTGCCATCAGTGTAACCGGCGTCGATAGGTACGAGCAGTACTTC
d_gene: NA
v_gene: TRBV10-3
abundance: NA
j_gene: TRBJ2-7

CDR3aa: CASRRTTGFSGANVLTF
CDR3nt: TGCGCCAGCAGGCGAACTACAGGTTTCTCTGGGGCCAACGTCCTGACTTTC
d_gene: NA
v_gene: TRBV5-1
abundance: few
j_gene: TRBJ2-6

CDR3aa: CASSARGNSGNTIYF
CDR3nt: TGTGCCAGCAGCGCTAGGGGGAATTCTGGAAACACCATATATTTT
d_gene: NA
v_gene: TRBV7-9
abundance: few
j_gene: TRBJ1-3